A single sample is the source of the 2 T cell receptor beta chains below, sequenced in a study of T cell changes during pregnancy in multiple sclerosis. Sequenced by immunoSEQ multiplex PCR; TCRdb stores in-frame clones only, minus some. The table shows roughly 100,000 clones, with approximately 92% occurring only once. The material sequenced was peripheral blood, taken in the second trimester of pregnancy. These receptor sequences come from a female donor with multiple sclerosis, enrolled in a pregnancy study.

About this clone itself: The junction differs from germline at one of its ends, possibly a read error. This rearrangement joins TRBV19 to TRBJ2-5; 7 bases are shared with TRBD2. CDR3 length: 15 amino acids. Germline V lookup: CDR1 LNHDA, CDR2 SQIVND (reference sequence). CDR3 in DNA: TGTGCCAGTAGTTTAGAAACCGGGAGGCAAGAGACCCAGTACTTC. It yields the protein CASSLETGRQETQYF.

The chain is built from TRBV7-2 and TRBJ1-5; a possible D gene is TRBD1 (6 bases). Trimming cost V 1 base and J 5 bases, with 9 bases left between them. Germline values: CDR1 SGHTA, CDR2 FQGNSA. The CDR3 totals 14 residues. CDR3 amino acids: CASSLDRDDQPQHF. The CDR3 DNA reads TGTGCCAGCAGCTTAGACAGGGATGATCAGCCCCAGCATTTT.